This TCR beta chain was identified in a study of monozygotic twins with inflammatory bowel disease. Study-wide points: Varied immunosuppressive treatments among patients may have increased repertoire variability.

Making each TCR library took approximately 3,700 ng of total RNA. TCRdb reprocessed the 5' RACE reads; each CDR3 protein has one entry and no DNA is given. In all, the sample yields 350,000 to 550,000 distinct CDR3 sequences. Comments on this clonotype: What it binds is not known.

Looked up from germline, CDR1 is MNHNS and CDR2 is SASEGT. This CDR3 region has 15 residues. Blood samples, whole and unsorted for T cells, yielded the isolated total RNA. The sequence was collected from a human donor with ulcerative colitis or Crohn's disease, or a healthy co-twin of an affected twin (not recorded which). The source material was blood. V usage is TRBV6-1 and J usage is TRBJ2-5; TCRdb proposes TRBD2, but this gene call is untestable without DNA. The CDR3 sequence: CASRTSGGVKETQYF.